In this sample, the clone carrying this T cell receptor beta chain turned up many times. What it binds is unknown. The CDR3 has 15 amino acids. V dropped 3 bases and J dropped 1 base, with 7 bases sitting between them. Germline assignment: CDR1 MDHEN and CDR2 SYDVKM. This entry belongs to a study of tumor and adjacent non-tumor tissue in lung cancer. Findings and caveats of the study: Significantly higher TCR diversity was found in tumor than normal lung. Shorter survival was associated with higher TCR diversity in tumors. Normal lung showed higher cumulative top 100 clone frequency than tumor.

No cell sorting was done before RNA was extracted from the tissue. Newly diagnosed lung cancer patients had thoracic surgery in China, August–late 2014, without prior chemotherapy. Three rounds of nested PCR, following a modified ARM-PCR protocol, produced the TCRbeta library. TCRdb ran MiXCR on the multiplex PCR reads and lists one entry per CDR3 protein. The sample contains 70,000 to 80,000 distinct CDR3 sequences, 72% of which appear only once. The TCR sequence derives from a woman in her thirties or forties with non-small cell lung cancer. Sequencing was carried out using lung tumor tissue. The chain employs TRBV28 and TRBJ2-6; D remains unclear. The CDR3 protein is CASSLEGSGANVLTF. The CDR3 DNA is TGTGCCAGCAGTTTGGAAGGTTCTGGGGCCAACGTCCTGACTTTC.